The 2 T cell receptor beta chains in this list originate from one sample, sequenced in a study of blood T cell repertoires in COVID-19 (TCRdb year 2020). Library preparation employed the immunoSEQ multiplex PCR assay. Here the immuneACCESS table is served through TCRdb, limited to in-frame sequences with V and J called. Missing clones are a known gap in these copies; in checked studies unresolved V genes cover under half, and the rest lacks a known reason. The sample data list about 370,000 clones, and approximately 87% of these were observed just once. The ten largest clones capture more than 9% of the sample. The sample was peripheral blood. These receptor sequences come from a woman in her 30s with COVID-19, enrolled during active disease.

The chain recombines TRBV18 with TRBJ2-7; 10 bases match TRBD1. The CDR3 covers 14 residues. Germline loops: CDR1 KGHSH, CDR2 LQKENI. The V gene end was trimmed by 6 bases and the J gene end by 7 bases; junction bases not matched to a gene: 9. The CDR3 nucleotides are TGTGCCAGCTCCCCTGGACAGGGGGGCCGAGAGCAGTACTTC. Translation gives CASSPGQGGREQYF.

V and J are TRBV6-9 and TRBJ1-5, with a weak D call TRBD1 (6 bases). The CDR3 totals 15 residues. Trimming removed 5 bases from V and 3 bases from J, with 14 bases in between. Germline CDR1 is MNHGY and CDR2 is SVAAGI. Here the CDR3 reads CASSLTDRFNQPQHF. CDR3 nucleotides: TGTGCCAGCAGTCTTACGGACAGATTCAATCAGCCCCAGCATTTT.